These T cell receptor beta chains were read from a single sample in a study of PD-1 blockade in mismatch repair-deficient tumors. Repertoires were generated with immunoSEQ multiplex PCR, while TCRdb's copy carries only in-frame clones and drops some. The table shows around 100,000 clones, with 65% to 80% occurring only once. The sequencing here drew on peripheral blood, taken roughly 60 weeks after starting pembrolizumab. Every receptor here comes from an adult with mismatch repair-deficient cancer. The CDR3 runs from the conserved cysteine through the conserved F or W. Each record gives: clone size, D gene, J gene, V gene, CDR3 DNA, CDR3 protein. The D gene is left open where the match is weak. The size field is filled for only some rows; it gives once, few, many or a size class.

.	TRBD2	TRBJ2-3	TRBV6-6	TGTGCCAGCAGTTTCCTACTAGCGGGAAGCACAGATACGCAGTATTTT	CASSFLLAGSTDTQYF
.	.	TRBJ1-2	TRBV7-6	TGTGCCAGCAGCCGCTTCCCCGGGACACCTTTTTCTAACTATGGCTACACCTTC	CASSRFPGTPFSNYGYTF
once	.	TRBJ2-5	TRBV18	TGTGCCAGCTCACCAAGGCGTCAGGGAGAGACCCAGTACTTC	CASSPRRQGETQYF
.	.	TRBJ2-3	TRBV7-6	TGTGCCAGCAGCTTGACACCTAGCACAGATACGCAGTATTTT	CASSLTPSTDTQYF
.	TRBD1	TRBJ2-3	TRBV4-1	TGCGCCAGCAGCTCCCCAGGGGGCAGGCCCACAGATACGCAGTATTTT	CASSSPGGRPTDTQYF
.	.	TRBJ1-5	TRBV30	TGTGCCTGGAGTAACGTCCTCGGCGGTCAGCCCCAGCATTTT	CAWSNVLGGQPQHF
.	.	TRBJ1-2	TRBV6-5	TGTGCCAGCAGTGAAGACGACTATGGCTACACCTTC	CASSEDDYGYTF
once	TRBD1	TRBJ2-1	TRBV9	TGTGCCAGCAGCGTGGAGCTCGGGGGACAGGCGAGTCAGTTCTTC	CASSVELGGQASQFF
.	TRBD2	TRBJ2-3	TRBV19	TGTGCCAGTAGTATGTTACTAGCGGGAGCCCCAGATACGCAGTATTTT	CASSMLLAGAPDTQYF
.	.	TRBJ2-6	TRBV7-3	TGTGCCAGCAGCCCCCGAGCTGCTGGGGCCAACGTCCTGACTTTC	CASSPRAAGANVLTF
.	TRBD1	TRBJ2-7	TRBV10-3	TGTGCCATCAAGGAGACAGGGGCCTACGAGCAGTACTTC	CAIKETGAYEQYF
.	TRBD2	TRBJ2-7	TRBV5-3	TGTGCCAGCAGCTACGGGACTAGCGGCTACGAGCAGTACTTC	CASSYGTSGYEQYF
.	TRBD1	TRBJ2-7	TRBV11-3	TGTGCCAGCAGCTTAGTGGGGGACAGTGCCCCCTACGAGCAGTACTTC	CASSLVGDSAPYEQYF
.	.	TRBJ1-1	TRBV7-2	TGTGCCAGCAGCCCCTGGGCGGCCGGGAACACTGAAGCTTTCTTT	CASSPWAAGNTEAFF
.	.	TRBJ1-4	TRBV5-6	TGTGCCAGCAGCTTTTGGGCGATTGAAAAACTGTTTTTT	CASSFWAIEKLFF
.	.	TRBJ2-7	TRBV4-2	TGTGCCAGCAGCCAAGATTTAGACAAGACCTACGAGCAGTACTTC	CASSQDLDKTYEQYF
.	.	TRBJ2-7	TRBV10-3	TGTGCCATCTCGCAGGGGGAGGATACCTACGAGCAGTACTTC	CAISQGEDTYEQYF
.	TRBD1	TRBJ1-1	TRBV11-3	TGTGCCAGCAGCTCCCGCCCAGGACAGGTAGAGGATTGGGCTTTCTTT	CASSSRPGQVEDWAFF
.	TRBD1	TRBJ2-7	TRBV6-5	TGTGCCAGCAGGGCCGGGACAGGGACCTACGAGCAGTACTTC	CASRAGTGTYEQYF
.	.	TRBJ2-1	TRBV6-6	TGTGCCAGCAGCCCAGTGAACAATGAGCAGTTCTTC	CASSPVNNEQFF
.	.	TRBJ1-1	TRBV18	TGTGCCAGCTCACTGGGAGGGATTACTGAAGCTTTCTTT	CASSLGGITEAFF
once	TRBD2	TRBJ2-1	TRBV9	TGTGCCAGCAGCCCCAAACTAGCGGGAGTGGGCAATGAGCAGTTCTTC	CASSPKLAGVGNEQFF
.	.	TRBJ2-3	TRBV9	TGTGCCAGCAGCGCAACCGCCGGGAGCACAGATACGCAGTATTTT	CASSATAGSTDTQYF
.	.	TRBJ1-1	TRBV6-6	TGTGCCAGCAGTTACTCAGGCTACTCGAACACTGAAGCTTTCTTT	CASSYSGYSNTEAFF
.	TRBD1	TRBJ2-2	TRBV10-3	TGTGCCATCAGTGTGACAGGGCTGGTGGCCGGGGAGCTGTTTTTT	CAISVTGLVAGELFF
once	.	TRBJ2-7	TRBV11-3	TGTGCCAGCAGCTTAGAGGGGGGTCAGGGACGCTACGAGCAGTACTTC	CASSLEGGQGRYEQYF
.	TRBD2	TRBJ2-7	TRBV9	TGTGCCAGCAGTTGGGGCGGGAGGGCCGTCGAGCAGTACTTC	CASSWGGRAVEQYF
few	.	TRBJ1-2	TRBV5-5	TGTGCCAGCAGCCCGGGACCCCGAAGTCTTGATGGCTACACCTTC	CASSPGPRSLDGYTF
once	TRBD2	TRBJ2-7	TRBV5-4	TGTGCCAGCAGCTTGGGAACTAGCGGGGTTTACGAGCAGTACTTC	CASSLGTSGVYEQYF
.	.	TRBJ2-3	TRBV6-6	TGTGCCAGCGACCCCCTTACTGTAAACACAGATACGCAGTATTTT	CASDPLTVNTDTQYF
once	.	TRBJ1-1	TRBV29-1	TGCAGCGTTGAACAGGGTAAAAACACTGAAGCTTTCTTT	CSVEQGKNTEAFF
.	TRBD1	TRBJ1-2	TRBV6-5	TGTGCCAGCATGCCCGGACAGGGATTATTCTATGGCTACACCTTC	CASMPGQGLFYGYTF
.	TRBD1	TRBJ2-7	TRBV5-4	TGTGCCAGCAGCTCCGGACAGGGAACCTACGAGCAGTACTTC	CASSSGQGTYEQYF
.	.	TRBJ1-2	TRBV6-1	TGTGCCAGTTCGTGGGACGGCTACACCTTC	CASSWDGYTF
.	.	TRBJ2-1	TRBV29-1	TGCAGCGTTGAATTACTCCGACTCCGGGAGCAGTTCTTC	CSVELLRLREQFF
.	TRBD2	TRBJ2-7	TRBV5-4	TGTGCCAGCAGCTTGGGACTAGCGGGTACCTACGAGCAGTACTTC	CASSLGLAGTYEQYF
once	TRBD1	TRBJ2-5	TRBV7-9	TGTGCCAGCAGCTACGACAGGGCCGAGACCCAGTACTTC	CASSYDRAETQYF
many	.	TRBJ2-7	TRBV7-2	TGTGCCAGCAGCCAACGCGGACTGTCCTACGAGCAGTACTTC	CASSQRGLSYEQYF
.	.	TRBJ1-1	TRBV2	TGTGCCAGCAGTGAATTGCCGAGGAAGAACACTGAAGCTTTCTTT	CASSELPRKNTEAFF
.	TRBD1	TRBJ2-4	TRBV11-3	TGTGCCAGCAGCTTATGGGGGACAGGGGGCTCGGTGCTAGCCAAAAACATTCAGTACTTC	CASSLWGTGGSVLAKNIQYF
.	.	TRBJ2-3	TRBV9	TGTGCCAGCAGCGTAGAATTAGGACCAACTCAGGCGCAGTATTTT	CASSVELGPTQAQYF
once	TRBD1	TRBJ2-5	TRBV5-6	TGTGCCAGCAGCCTCACAGGGGGCAAGACCCAGTACTTC	CASSLTGGKTQYF
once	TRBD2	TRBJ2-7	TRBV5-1	TGCGCCAGCAGCCCGGCAGGGACTAACCCCTACGAGCAGTACTTC	CASSPAGTNPYEQYF
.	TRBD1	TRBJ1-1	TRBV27	TGTGCCAGCAGTTTAGTACAGGGGAGGATCACTGAAGCTTTCTTT	CASSLVQGRITEAFF
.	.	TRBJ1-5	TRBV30	TGTGCCTGGAGTACCGGGATAAATCAGCCCCAGCATTTT	CAWSTGINQPQHF
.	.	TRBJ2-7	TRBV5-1	TGCGCCAGCAGCTTGTCCCCCACCGGGGGCTCGTATCGAGGTCGTGAAAGCGAGCAGTACTTC	CASSLSPTGGSYRGRESEQYF
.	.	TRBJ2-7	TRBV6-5	TGTGCCAGCAGTTACGGTACCATTGCCTACGAGCAGTACTTC	CASSYGTIAYEQYF